This T cell receptor (beta chain) was obtained from a study of liver allograft versus peripheral blood T cells. Study-level information: Graft-liver T cell receptor repertoires were compared against recipient peripheral blood repertoires.

Whole-study results and caveats: Liver allograft T cell receptor repertoires were reported to differ from peripheral blood repertoires.

TCRdb passed the reads through MiXCR, listing each CDR3 protein once. Of approximately 16,000 distinct CDR3 sequences listed, around 23% were seen once; the top ten hold roughly 13%. Germline loops: CDR1 SQVTM, CDR2 ANQGSEA. CDR3 length: 17 residues. Regarding this clonotype: Its antigen is unknown. One base away lies a much larger clone, so this may be a sequencing read error.

The sequence came from a human patient who had a liver transplant. Some T cells may be graft donor cells. The chain is built from TRBV29-1 and TRBJ2-7; D possibly corresponds to TRBD1 (5 bases). CDR3 region: CSVESRPSRGSSYERYF. As DNA, the CDR3 is TGCAGCGTTGAATCCCGACCCTCTAGGGGTAGCTCCTACGAGCGGTACTTC.